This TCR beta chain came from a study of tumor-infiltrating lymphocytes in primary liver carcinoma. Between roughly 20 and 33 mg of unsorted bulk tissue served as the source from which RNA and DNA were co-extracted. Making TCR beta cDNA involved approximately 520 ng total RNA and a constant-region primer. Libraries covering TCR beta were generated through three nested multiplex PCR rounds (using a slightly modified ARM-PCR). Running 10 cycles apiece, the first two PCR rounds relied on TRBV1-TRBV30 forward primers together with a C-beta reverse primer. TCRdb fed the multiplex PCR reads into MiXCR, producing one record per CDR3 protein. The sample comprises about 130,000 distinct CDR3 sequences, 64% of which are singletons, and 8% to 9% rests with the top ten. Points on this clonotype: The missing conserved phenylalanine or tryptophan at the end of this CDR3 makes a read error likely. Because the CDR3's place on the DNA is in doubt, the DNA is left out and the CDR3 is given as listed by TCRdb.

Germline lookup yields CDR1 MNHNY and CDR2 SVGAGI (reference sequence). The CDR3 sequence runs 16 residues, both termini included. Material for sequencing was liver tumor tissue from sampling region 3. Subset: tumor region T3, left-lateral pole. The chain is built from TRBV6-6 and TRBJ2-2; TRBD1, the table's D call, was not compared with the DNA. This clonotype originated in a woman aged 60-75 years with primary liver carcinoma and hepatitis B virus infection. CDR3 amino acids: CASSQVRGEAVGELFL.